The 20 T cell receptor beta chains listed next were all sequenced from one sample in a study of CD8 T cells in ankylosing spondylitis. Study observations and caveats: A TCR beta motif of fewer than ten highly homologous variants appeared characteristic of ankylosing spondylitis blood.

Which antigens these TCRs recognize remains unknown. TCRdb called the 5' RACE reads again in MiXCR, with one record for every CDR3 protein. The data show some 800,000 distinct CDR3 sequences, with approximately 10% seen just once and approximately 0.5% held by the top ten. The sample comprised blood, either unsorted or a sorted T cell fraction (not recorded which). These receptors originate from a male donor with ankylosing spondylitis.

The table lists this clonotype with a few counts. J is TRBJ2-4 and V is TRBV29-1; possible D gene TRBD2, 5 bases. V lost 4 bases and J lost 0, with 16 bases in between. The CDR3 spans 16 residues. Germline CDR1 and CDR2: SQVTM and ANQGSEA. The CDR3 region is CSVAPHTGVAKNIQYF. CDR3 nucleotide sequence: TGCAGCGTTGCCCCCCACACCGGGGTAGCCAAAAACATTCAGTACTTC. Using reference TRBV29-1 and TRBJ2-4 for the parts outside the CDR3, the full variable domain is SAVISQKPSRDICQRGTSLTIQCQVDSQVTMMFWYRQQPGQSLTLIATANQGSEATYESGFVIDKFPISRPNLTFSTLTVSNMSPEDSSIYLCSVAPHTGVAKNIQYFGAGTRLSVL.

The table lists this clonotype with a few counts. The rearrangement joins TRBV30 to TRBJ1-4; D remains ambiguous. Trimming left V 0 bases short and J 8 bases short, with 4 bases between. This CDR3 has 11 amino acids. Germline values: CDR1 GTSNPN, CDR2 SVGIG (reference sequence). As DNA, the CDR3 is TGTGCCTGGAGTGTAACGGAAAAACTGTTTTTT. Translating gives CAWSVTEKLFF.

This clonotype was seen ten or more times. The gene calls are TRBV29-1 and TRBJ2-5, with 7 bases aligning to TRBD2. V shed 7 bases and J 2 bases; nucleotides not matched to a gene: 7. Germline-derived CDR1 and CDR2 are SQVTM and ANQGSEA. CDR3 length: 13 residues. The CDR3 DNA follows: TGCAGCGGGGGCGGGGGAGGACAAGAGACCCAGTACTTC. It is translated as CSGGGGGQETQYF.

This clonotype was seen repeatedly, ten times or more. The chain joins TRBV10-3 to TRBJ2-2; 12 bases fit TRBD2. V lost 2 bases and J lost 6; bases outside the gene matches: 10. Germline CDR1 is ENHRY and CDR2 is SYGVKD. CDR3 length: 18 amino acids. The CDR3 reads CAISERLAGAAVAGELFF. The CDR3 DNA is TGTGCCATCAGTGAGCGACTAGCGGGAGCCGCCGTCGCCGGGGAGCTGTTTTTT.

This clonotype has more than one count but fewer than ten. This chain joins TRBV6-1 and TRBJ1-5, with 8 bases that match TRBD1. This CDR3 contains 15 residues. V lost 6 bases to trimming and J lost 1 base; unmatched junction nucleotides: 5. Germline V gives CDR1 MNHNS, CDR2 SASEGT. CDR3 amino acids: CASSDRGTSNQPQHF. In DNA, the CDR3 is TGTGCCAGCAGCGACAGGGGCACGAGCAATCAGCCCCAGCATTTT.

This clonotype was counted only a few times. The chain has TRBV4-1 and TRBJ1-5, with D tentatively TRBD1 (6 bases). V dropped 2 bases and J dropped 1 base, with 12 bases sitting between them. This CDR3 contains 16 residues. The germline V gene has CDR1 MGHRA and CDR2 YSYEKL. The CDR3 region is CASSQPTGGSNQPQHF. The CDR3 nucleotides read TGCGCCAGCAGCCAACCCACGGGGGGCAGCAATCAGCCCCAGCATTTT.

The CDR3 protein is CASSLAAASGVGEQFF. The CDR3 DNA reads TGTGCCAGCAGTTTAGCGGCAGCTAGCGGGGTTGGTGAGCAGTTCTTC. The chain has TRBV12-3 or TRBV12-4 and TRBJ2-1; 9 bases are shared with TRBD2. The CDR3 totals 16 residues. Trimming cost V 0 bases and J 9 bases; bases outside gene matches: 9.

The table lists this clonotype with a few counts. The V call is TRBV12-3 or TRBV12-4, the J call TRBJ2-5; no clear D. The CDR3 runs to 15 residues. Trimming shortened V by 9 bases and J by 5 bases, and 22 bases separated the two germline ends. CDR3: CASKKTVTVIETQYF. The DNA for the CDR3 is TGTGCCAGTAAAAAAACAGTTACTGTCATTGAGACCCAGTACTTC.

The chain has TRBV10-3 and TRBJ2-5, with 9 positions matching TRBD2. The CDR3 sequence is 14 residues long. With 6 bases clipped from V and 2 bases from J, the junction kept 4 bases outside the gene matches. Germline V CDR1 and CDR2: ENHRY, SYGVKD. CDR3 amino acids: CAISSSGVQETQYF. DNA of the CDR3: TGTGCCATCAGCTCTAGCGGGGTGCAAGAGACCCAGTACTTC.

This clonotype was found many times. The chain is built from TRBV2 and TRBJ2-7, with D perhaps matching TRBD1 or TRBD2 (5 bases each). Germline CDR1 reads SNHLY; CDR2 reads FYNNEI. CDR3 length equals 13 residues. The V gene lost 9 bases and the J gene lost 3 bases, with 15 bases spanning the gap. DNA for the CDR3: TGTGCCAGGTCCCGGGACCGTTACTACGAGCAGTACTTC. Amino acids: CARSRDRYYEQYF. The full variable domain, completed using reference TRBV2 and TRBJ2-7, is EPEVTQTPSHQVTQMGQEVILRCVPISNHLYFYWYRQILGQKVEFLVSFYNNEISEKSEIFDDQFSVERPDGSNFTLKIRSTKLEDSAMYFCARSRDRYYEQYFGPGTRLTVT.

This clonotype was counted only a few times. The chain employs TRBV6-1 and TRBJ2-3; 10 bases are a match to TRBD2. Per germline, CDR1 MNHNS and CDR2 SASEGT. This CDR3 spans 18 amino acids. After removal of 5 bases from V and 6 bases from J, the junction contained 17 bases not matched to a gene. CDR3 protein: CASSPRWTSGGSRDTQYF. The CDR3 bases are TGTGCCAGCAGTCCGCGCTGGACTAGCGGTGGGAGCAGGGATACGCAGTATTTT.

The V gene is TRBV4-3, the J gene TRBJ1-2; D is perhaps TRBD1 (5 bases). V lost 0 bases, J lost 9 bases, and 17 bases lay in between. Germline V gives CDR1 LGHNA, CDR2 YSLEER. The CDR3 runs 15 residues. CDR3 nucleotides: TGCGCCAGCAGCCAAGAAAGCAGGGTAGTTAGGAGCTACACCTTC. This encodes CASSQESRVVRSYTF.

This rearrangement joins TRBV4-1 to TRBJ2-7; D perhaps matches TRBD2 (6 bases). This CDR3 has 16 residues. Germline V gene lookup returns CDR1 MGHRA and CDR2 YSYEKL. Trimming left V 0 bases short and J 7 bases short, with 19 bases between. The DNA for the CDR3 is TGCGCCAGCAGCCAAGATCTTCGGGGGAGGCGCCGGGAGCAGTACTTC. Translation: CASSQDLRGRRREQYF.

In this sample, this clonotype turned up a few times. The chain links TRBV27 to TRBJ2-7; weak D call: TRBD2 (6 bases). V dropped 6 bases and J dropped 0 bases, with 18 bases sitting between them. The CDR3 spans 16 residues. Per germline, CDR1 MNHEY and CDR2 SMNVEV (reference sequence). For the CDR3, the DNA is TGTGCCAGCAGCCCTAGGTCCGGGGGAATCTCCTACGAGCAGTACTTC. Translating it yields CASSPRSGGISYEQYF.

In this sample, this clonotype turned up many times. The CDR3 loop is CSVGPDEAFF. The CDR3 DNA follows: TGCAGCGTAGGGCCCGATGAAGCTTTCTTT. This chain joins TRBV29-1 and TRBJ1-1; D uncertain. Trimming removed 6 bases from V and 7 bases from J, with 9 bases in between. The germline CDR1 and CDR2 sequences are SQVTM and ANQGSEA. The CDR3 spans 10 residues.

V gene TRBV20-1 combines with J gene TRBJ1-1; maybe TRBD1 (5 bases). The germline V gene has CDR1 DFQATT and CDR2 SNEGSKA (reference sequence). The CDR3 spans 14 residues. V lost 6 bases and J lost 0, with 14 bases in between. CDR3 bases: TGCAGTGCCTCGGGGCGGTTCCTGAACACTGAAGCTTTCTTT. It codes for CSASGRFLNTEAFF.

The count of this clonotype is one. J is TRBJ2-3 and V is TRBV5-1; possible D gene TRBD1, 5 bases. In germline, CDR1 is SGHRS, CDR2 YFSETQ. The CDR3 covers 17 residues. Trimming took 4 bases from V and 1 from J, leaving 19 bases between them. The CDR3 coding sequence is TGCGCCAGCAGCCTTGGACCCAGGGTCTGGGGCACAGATACGCAGTATTTT. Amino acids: CASSLGPRVWGTDTQYF.

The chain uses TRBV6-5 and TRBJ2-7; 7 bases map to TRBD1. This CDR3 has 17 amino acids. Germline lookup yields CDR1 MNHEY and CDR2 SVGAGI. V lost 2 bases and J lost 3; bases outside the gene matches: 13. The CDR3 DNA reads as TGTGCCAGCAGTTACCAAGACAGGGATAACGCCCACTACGAGCAGTACTTC. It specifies CASSYQDRDNAHYEQYF.

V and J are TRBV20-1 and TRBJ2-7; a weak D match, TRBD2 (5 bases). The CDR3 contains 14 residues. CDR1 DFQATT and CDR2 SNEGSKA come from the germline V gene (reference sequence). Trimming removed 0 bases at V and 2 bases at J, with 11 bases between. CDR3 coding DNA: TGCAGTGCTAGAGATCGCCGGGGAACCTACGAGCAGTACTTC. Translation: CSARDRRGTYEQYF.

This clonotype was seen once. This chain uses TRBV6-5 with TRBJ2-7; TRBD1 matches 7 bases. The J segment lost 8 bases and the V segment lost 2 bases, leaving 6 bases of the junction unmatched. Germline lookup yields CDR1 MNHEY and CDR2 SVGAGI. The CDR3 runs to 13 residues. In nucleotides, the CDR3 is TGTGCCAGCAGTTACCTCCGGGACAGAAAGCAGTACTTC. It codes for CASSYLRDRKQYF.